Listed below are T cell receptor beta chains from one sample, sequenced in a study of blood T cell repertoires in COVID-19. Assay: immunoSEQ multiplex PCR; the TCRdb copy retains only in-frame clones and omits some. The sample lists over 110,000 clones, around 80% occurring once. The sequenced sample consisted of peripheral blood. Source of these receptors: an elderly man with acute or convalescent COVID-19. CDR3s include the opening cysteine and the closing phenylalanine or tryptophan. The D gene is left open where the match is weak. Clone size is shown for a subset of rows, as once, few, many or a class of expanded clone.

TRBJ2-6	TRBV6-2/TRBV6-3	NA	NA	TGTGCCAGCAGTCCACGGGAGTCTGGGGCCAACGTCCTGACTTTC	CASSPRESGANVLTF
TRBJ2-5	TRBV7-8	NA	NA	TGTGCCAGCAGCTTTCGGCCGGGGGGAGGGGGGGAGACCCAGTACTTC	CASSFRPGGGGETQYF
TRBJ2-7	TRBV27	TRBD1	NA	TGTGCCAGCAGTTTAGGGGACAGGGGATCCTACGAGCAGTACTTC	CASSLGDRGSYEQYF
TRBJ2-7	TRBV7-6	TRBD1	NA	TGTGCCAGCAGCTTAGAGACAGGGATTTTTCGCGAGCAGTACTTC	CASSLETGIFREQYF
TRBJ1-4	TRBV5-1	TRBD1	few	TGCGCCAGCAGCTCCGGGGACAGTGGGAATGAAAAACTGTTTTTT	CASSSGDSGNEKLFF
TRBJ2-5	TRBV5-5	TRBD1	once	TGTGCCAGCAGCCGGACAGGGATCCGAGAGACCCAGTACTTC	CASSRTGIRETQYF
TRBJ2-7	TRBV29-1	NA	NA	TGCAGCGTTGAAGAAGGGTTAGGGGTCGAGCAGTACTTC	CSVEEGLGVEQYF
TRBJ2-7	TRBV2	TRBD2	once	TGTGCCAGCAACCGGGGGGAGATCTACGAGCAGTACTTC	CASNRGEIYEQYF
TRBJ1-5	TRBV19	NA	NA	TGTGCCAGTAGTATATTAGGAACAGGTAATAGCAATCAGCCCCAGCATTTT	CASSILGTGNSNQPQHF
TRBJ1-1	TRBV18	NA	NA	TGTGCCAGCTCACAAGACGCGGGGAGTAACACTGAAGCTTTCTTT	CASSQDAGSNTEAFF
TRBJ2-7	TRBV29-1	TRBD2	NA	TGCAGCGTTGAAGTTGGAGGCTTCGGGGGGAAGGGATACGAGCAGTACTTC	CSVEVGGFGGKGYEQYF
TRBJ2-3	TRBV24-1	NA	few	TGTGCCACCAGTGGTAGCGTTGGGGATACGCAGTATTTT	CATSGSVGDTQYF
TRBJ2-3	TRBV7-9	NA	NA	TGTGCCAGCAGCTTATCTCTTACAACAGATACGCAGTATTTT	CASSLSLTTDTQYF
TRBJ1-1	TRBV18	NA	NA	TGTGCCAGCTCAAATATAGGACAGCCTAACACTGAAGCTTTCTTT	CASSNIGQPNTEAFF
TRBJ2-7	TRBV5-6	TRBD1	few	TGTGCCAGCAGCCTGACAGGGGGCGGGAACGAGCAGTACTTC	CASSLTGGGNEQYF
TRBJ2-2	TRBV2	TRBD1	NA	TGTGCCAGCAGGACAGGGGGAAGCACCGGGGAGCTGTTTTTT	CASRTGGSTGELFF
TRBJ1-5	TRBV7-9	NA	NA	TGTGCCAGCAGCCCAATTACCACAGGTAGCAATCAGCCCCAGCATTTT	CASSPITTGSNQPQHF
TRBJ1-1	TRBV12-3/TRBV12-4	NA	NA	TGTGCCAGCAGTCTTACTTCGGACACTGAAGCTTTCTTT	CASSLTSDTEAFF
TRBJ2-2	TRBV21-1	NA	NA	TGTGCCAGCAGAGGTCGGCGGGCCTTTAACACCGGGGAGCTGTTTTTT	CASRGRRAFNTGELFF
TRBJ2-2	TRBV7-2	TRBD2	NA	TGTGCCAGCAGCGGCCCGAGGGCTAGCGGGGGGGAGCTGTTTTTT	CASSGPRASGGELFF
TRBJ1-1	TRBV5-4	NA	NA	TGTGCCAGCAGCGCCGCGGTCAATCAGGGGAACACTGAAGCTTTCTTT	CASSAAVNQGNTEAFF
TRBJ2-3	TRBV6-6	TRBD2	once	TGTGCCAGCAGTCCGGCGGGACTAGTCACAGATACGCAGTATTTT	CASSPAGLVTDTQYF
TRBJ2-7	TRBV11-2	TRBD1	once	TGTGCCAGCAGCGAGGACAGGGACGAGCAGTACTTC	CASSEDRDEQYF
TRBJ2-3	TRBV6-5	TRBD1	NA	TGTGCCAGCAGCAGTGGGACAGGGCATACGCAGTATTTT	CASSSGTGHTQYF
TRBJ2-7	TRBV6-5	TRBD2	NA	TGTGCCAGCAGTCCTCAAGCGGGGGCCAGCTACGAGCAGTACTTC	CASSPQAGASYEQYF
TRBJ1-2	TRBV3-1/TRBV3-2	NA	NA	TGTGCCAGCAGCGCCAGGGCCGGGAACTATGGCTACACCTTC	CASSARAGNYGYTF
TRBJ1-1	TRBV5-1	TRBD1	few	TGCGCCAGCACCGGACCCGGGACAGTCACTGAAGCTTTCTTT	CASTGPGTVTEAFF
TRBJ2-7	TRBV4-3	TRBD1	NA	TGCGCCAGCAGCCAGTCGACAGGGGGCCTCGAGCAGTACTTC	CASSQSTGGLEQYF
TRBJ2-5	TRBV9	NA	NA	TGTGCCAGCAGCGTAGGACTAGTATCTGGGGAGACCCAGTACTTC	CASSVGLVSGETQYF
TRBJ2-2	TRBV28	NA	NA	TGTGCCAGCAGAAAGGGGGGGTCAGAACACCCCGAGAACACCGGGGAGCTGTTTTTT	CASRKGGSEHPENTGELFF
TRBJ2-2	TRBV5-4	TRBD1	NA	TGTGCCAGCAGCGCAGGGGGCGCGGGCGGGGAGCTGTTTTTT	CASSAGGAGGELFF
TRBJ2-7	TRBV2	TRBD1	NA	TGTGCCAGCAGTGCCCCCCGGGACAGGGCGGCCTACGAGCAGTACTTC	CASSAPRDRAAYEQYF
TRBJ2-3	TRBV7-2	NA	NA	TGTGCCAGCAGCTTAAATAGAGGAATAAGAACAGATACGCAGTATTTT	CASSLNRGIRTDTQYF
TRBJ2-1	TRBV14	NA	NA	TGTGCCAGCAGCCACTCGAACGAGGGTGGGCAGTTCTTC	CASSHSNEGGQFF
TRBJ2-1	TRBV25-1	TRBD1	once	TGTGCCAGCAGTGCCACTCCCGGGACAGGGGGCACATTGAGGCAGTTCTTC	CASSATPGTGGTLRQFF
TRBJ2-5	TRBV27	NA	few	TGTGCCAGCAGTCTACGGAGGACCGGCCGGCGAGAGACCCAGTACTTC	CASSLRRTGRRETQYF
TRBJ1-1	TRBV27	NA	NA	TGTGCCAGCAGCCAACCCTGGGGAGGGGAGAACACTGAAGCTTTCTTT	CASSQPWGGENTEAFF
TRBJ1-5	TRBV18	NA	NA	TGTGCCAGCCGGGACTACGGCAATCAGCCCCAGCATTTT	CASRDYGNQPQHF
TRBJ1-6	TRBV9	NA	NA	TGTGCCAGCAGCACAGGGTATAATTCACCCCTCCACTTT	CASSTGYNSPLHF
TRBJ1-6	TRBV5-1	TRBD1	once	TGCGCCAGCAGCTTGGCTGGACAGGGAGGAGTAACACCCCTCCACTTT	CASSLAGQGGVTPLHF
TRBJ2-3	TRBV2	NA	NA	TGTGCCAGCAGTGGAGAGTACACAGATACGCAGTATTTT	CASSGEYTDTQYF
TRBJ1-2	TRBV6-5	NA	NA	TGTGCCACAACTACATCCTATGGCTACACCTTC	CATTTSYGYTF
TRBJ2-7	TRBV14	NA	NA	TGTGCCAGCAGCCGCGAGCGCGGCGGCGTTTACGAGCAGTACTTC	CASSRERGGVYEQYF
TRBJ2-6	TRBV5-5	TRBD1	NA	TGTGCCAGCAGCCCGACAGGACAGGGTACTGGGGCCAACGTCCTGACTTTC	CASSPTGQGTGANVLTF
TRBJ1-1	TRBV7-9	NA	NA	TGTGCCAGCAGCCTAGACAGGTATACTGAAGCTTTCTTT	CASSLDRYTEAFF